The rows below give T cell receptor beta chains drawn from one sample of a study of blood T cell repertoires in COVID-19. Sequenced by immunoSEQ multiplex PCR; TCRdb stores in-frame clones only, minus some. The repertoire includes under 250,000 clones, approximately 87% of them detected once, and 6.2% sits in the top ten. Sequencing was performed on peripheral blood. The source is a man in his 60s with acute or convalescent COVID-19. CDR3s include the opening cysteine and the closing phenylalanine or tryptophan. The order of the fields is J gene, clone size, D gene, V gene, CDR3 protein, CDR3 DNA. D genes are given only for firm matches. Part of the rows lack a size; the others show once, few, many or a class for expanded clones.

J: TRBJ2-2; size: once; D: NA; V: TRBV9; CDR3: CASSVGPGNTGELFF; DNA: TGTGCCAGCAGCGTCGGACCGGGAAACACCGGGGAGCTGTTTTTT
J: TRBJ1-5; size: NA; D: TRBD1; V: TRBV2; CDR3: CASRPGTGGLAPQHF; DNA: TGTGCCAGCCGGCCCGGGACAGGGGGGCTAGCACCCCAGCATTTT
J: TRBJ1-1; size: NA; D: NA; V: TRBV12-3/TRBV12-4; CDR3: CASSRQTNTEAFF; DNA: TGTGCCAGCAGCCGACAGACTAACACTGAAGCTTTCTTT
J: TRBJ1-3; size: NA; D: NA; V: TRBV14; CDR3: CASSRSSGNTIYF; DNA: TGTGCCAGCAGTCGGAGCTCTGGAAACACCATATATTTT
J: TRBJ1-2; size: NA; D: TRBD1; V: TRBV7-3; CDR3: CASSPAGTGAFYGYTF; DNA: TGTGCCAGCAGCCCGGCCGGGACAGGTGCTTTTTATGGCTACACCTTC
J: TRBJ2-7; size: NA; D: TRBD2; V: TRBV19; CDR3: CASSSSPASGTYEQYF; DNA: TGTGCCAGTAGTTCCTCCCCGGCTAGCGGCACCTACGAGCAGTACTTC
J: TRBJ2-1; size: NA; D: NA; V: TRBV5-4; CDR3: CASSLEHSYRNEQFF; DNA: TGTGCCAGCAGCTTGGAGCACTCCTATCGGAATGAGCAGTTCTTC
J: TRBJ2-5; size: NA; D: TRBD2; V: TRBV5-5; CDR3: CASSLGLADLRGETQYF; DNA: TGTGCCAGCAGCTTGGGGCTAGCGGATCTAAGGGGAGAGACCCAGTACTTC
J: TRBJ2-2; size: NA; D: TRBD1; V: TRBV6-2/TRBV6-3; CDR3: CASSQTGGRTGELFF; DNA: TGTGCCAGCAGTCAGACAGGGGGCCGTACCGGGGAGCTGTTTTTT
J: TRBJ1-2; size: NA; D: TRBD1; V: TRBV27; CDR3: CASSPLGQGRYGYTF; DNA: TGTGCCAGCAGTCCATTAGGACAGGGGAGGTATGGCTACACCTTC
J: TRBJ2-7; size: NA; D: NA; V: TRBV9; CDR3: CASSVETGTYEQYF; DNA: TGTGCCAGCAGCGTAGAAACAGGGACCTACGAGCAGTACTTC
J: TRBJ1-4; size: NA; D: TRBD1; V: TRBV9; CDR3: CASSPRGTGGEKLFF; DNA: TGTGCCAGCAGCCCTAGGGGGACAGGGGGTGAAAAACTGTTTTTT
J: TRBJ1-1; size: NA; D: TRBD1; V: TRBV28; CDR3: CASSRNRGRGEAFF; DNA: TGTGCCAGCAGTAGGAACAGGGGACGGGGTGAAGCTTTCTTT
J: TRBJ2-3; size: NA; D: NA; V: TRBV7-2; CDR3: CASRKSGGGRNTQYF; DNA: TGTGCCAGCAGGAAATCGGGGGGCGGGAGAAATACGCAGTATTTT
J: TRBJ1-5; size: few; D: NA; V: TRBV29-1; CDR3: CSVEGRGGQPQHF; DNA: TGCAGCGTTGAAGGCAGGGGTGGCCAGCCCCAGCATTTT
J: TRBJ2-2; size: once; D: NA; V: TRBV19; CDR3: CASSTNREVYTGELFF; DNA: TGTGCCAGTAGTACCAACAGGGAAGTATACACCGGGGAGCTGTTTTTT
J: TRBJ1-3; size: NA; D: TRBD1; V: TRBV2; CDR3: CASQTGSGNTIYF; DNA: TGTGCCAGCCAGACAGGGTCTGGAAACACCATATATTTT
J: TRBJ1-3; size: NA; D: NA; V: TRBV5-6; CDR3: CASSFLGLSGNTIYF; DNA: TGTGCCAGCAGCTTCCTGGGACTCTCTGGAAACACCATATATTTT
J: TRBJ2-2; size: NA; D: TRBD1; V: TRBV7-7; CDR3: CASSSRTGGNTGELFF; DNA: TGTGCTAGCAGCTCTAGGACAGGGGGGAACACCGGGGAGCTGTTTTTT
J: TRBJ2-3; size: NA; D: NA; V: TRBV19; CDR3: CASSKGQGPDTQYF; DNA: TGTGCCAGTAGTAAAGGGCAGGGCCCAGATACGCAGTATTTT
J: TRBJ2-5; size: NA; D: TRBD1; V: TRBV7-2; CDR3: CASTRTGGMETQYF; DNA: TGTGCCAGCACTAGGACAGGGGGCATGGAGACCCAGTACTTC
J: TRBJ2-6; size: NA; D: TRBD1; V: TRBV19; CDR3: CASRTRDRSGANVLTF; DNA: TGTGCCAGTAGAACCCGGGACAGGTCTGGGGCCAACGTCCTGACTTTC
J: TRBJ1-4; size: NA; D: TRBD1; V: TRBV3-1/TRBV3-2; CDR3: CASSQELTGAEKLFF; DNA: TGTGCCAGCAGCCAAGAATTAACAGGGGCTGAAAAACTGTTTTTT
J: TRBJ1-4; size: once; D: NA; V: TRBV28; CDR3: CASSSGGYNEKLFF; DNA: TGTGCCAGCAGTTCGGGAGGGTATAATGAAAAACTGTTTTTT
J: TRBJ2-7; size: NA; D: TRBD2; V: TRBV9; CDR3: CASSVVPGRDYEQYF; DNA: TGTGCCAGCAGCGTAGTCCCTGGGAGGGACTACGAGCAGTACTTC
J: TRBJ2-5; size: NA; D: TRBD2; V: TRBV6-5; CDR3: CASSSSSGRALETQYF; DNA: TGTGCCAGCAGTTCGTCTAGCGGGAGGGCCCTAGAGACCCAGTACTTC
J: TRBJ1-5; size: once; D: TRBD1; V: TRBV27; CDR3: CASRSGTGNSNQPQHF; DNA: TGTGCCAGCAGGTCCGGGACAGGCAATAGCAATCAGCCCCAGCATTTT
J: TRBJ2-7; size: NA; D: TRBD1; V: TRBV19; CDR3: CASSIVLEDRVDEQYF; DNA: TGTGCCAGTAGTATAGTCCTCGAGGACAGGGTCGACGAGCAGTACTTC
J: TRBJ1-1; size: once; D: NA; V: TRBV18; CDR3: CASSRPMGAGDTEAFF; DNA: TGTGCCAGCTCACGACCCATGGGGGCCGGGGACACTGAAGCTTTCTTT
J: TRBJ2-7; size: few; D: TRBD1; V: TRBV12-3/TRBV12-4; CDR3: CASSSSTGTGRIF; DNA: TGTGCCAGCAGTTCATCAACCGGGACAGGGCGAATCTTC
J: TRBJ2-1; size: NA; D: TRBD2; V: TRBV30; CDR3: CAWSPRVGTSGRTNEQFF; DNA: TGTGCCTGGAGCCCCCGGGTTGGGACTAGCGGGAGGACGAATGAGCAGTTCTTC
J: TRBJ2-7; size: NA; D: NA; V: TRBV6-2/TRBV6-3; CDR3: CASSEVTYEQYF; DNA: TGTGCCAGCAGTGAGGTTACCTACGAGCAGTACTTC
J: TRBJ1-1; size: once; D: NA; V: TRBV28; CDR3: CASSSTTGLAFF; DNA: TGTGCCAGCAGTTCGACCACAGGGTTGGCTTTCTTT
J: TRBJ1-1; size: NA; D: NA; V: TRBV15; CDR3: CATSRDRGNTEAFF; DNA: TGTGCCACCAGCAGAGATAGGGGGAACACTGAAGCTTTCTTT
J: TRBJ1-3; size: many; D: NA; V: TRBV7-9; CDR3: CASSSWNAGGNTIYF; DNA: TGTGCCAGCAGCTCTTGGAATGCAGGTGGAAACACCATATATTTT
J: TRBJ2-3; size: NA; D: TRBD2; V: TRBV9; CDR3: CASSVSGDTDTQYF; DNA: TGTGCCAGCAGCGTTAGCGGGGACACAGATACGCAGTATTTT
J: TRBJ2-3; size: once; D: NA; V: TRBV24-1; CDR3: CATSDLPGSTDTQYF; DNA: TGTGCCACCAGTGATTTGCCGGGTAGCACAGATACGCAGTATTTT
J: TRBJ2-1; size: NA; D: TRBD2; V: TRBV5-1; CDR3: CASSLALAVGNEQFF; DNA: TGCGCCAGCAGCTTGGCCCTAGCGGTCGGCAATGAGCAGTTCTTC
J: TRBJ2-4; size: once; D: TRBD1; V: TRBV11-3; CDR3: CASSLTGTGGAKNIQYF; DNA: TGTGCCAGCAGCTTAACCGGGACAGGGGGTGCCAAAAACATTCAGTACTTC
J: TRBJ1-5; size: NA; D: NA; V: TRBV24-1; CDR3: CATGHSSNQPQHF; DNA: TGTGCCACCGGGCATTCTAGCAATCAGCCCCAGCATTTT
J: TRBJ2-1; size: once; D: TRBD2; V: TRBV7-8; CDR3: CASRHAGTSGSSYNEQFF; DNA: TGTGCCAGCAGACACGCGGGGACTAGCGGGAGTAGCTACAATGAGCAGTTCTTC
J: TRBJ2-2; size: NA; D: TRBD2; V: TRBV14; CDR3: CASSQALMSGRGTGELFF; DNA: TGTGCCAGCAGCCAAGCTTTGATGAGCGGGAGGGGGACCGGGGAGCTGTTTTTT
J: TRBJ2-5; size: NA; D: TRBD2; V: TRBV7-9; CDR3: CASSLGLAGQETQYF; DNA: TGTGCCAGCAGCTTAGGGCTAGCGGGACAAGAGACCCAGTACTTC
J: TRBJ2-2; size: NA; D: TRBD2; V: TRBV29-1; CDR3: CSVEDRLAGGNGELFF; DNA: TGCAGCGTTGAAGATCGACTAGCGGGAGGGAACGGGGAGCTGTTTTTT
J: TRBJ1-2; size: NA; D: NA; V: TRBV27; CDR3: CASSWSGQGNYGYTF; DNA: TGTGCCAGCAGTTGGAGTGGGCAGGGTAACTATGGCTACACCTTC
J: TRBJ2-2; size: once; D: NA; V: TRBV6-5; CDR3: CAAARQRHTGELFF; DNA: TGTGCCGCAGCCAGACAGAGACACACCGGGGAGCTGTTTTTT
J: TRBJ2-7; size: NA; D: TRBD2; V: TRBV13; CDR3: CASSPANFAGGYEQYF; DNA: TGTGCCAGCAGCCCCGCTAATTTTGCGGGAGGCTACGAGCAGTACTTC
J: TRBJ1-4; size: once; D: NA; V: TRBV13; CDR3: CASSPGRAREKLFF; DNA: TGTGCCAGCAGCCCCGGCAGGGCGCGGGAAAAACTGTTTTTT
J: TRBJ1-1; size: NA; D: NA; V: TRBV15; CDR3: CATSRDVRGLGAEAFF; DNA: TGTGCCACCAGCAGAGACGTGCGGGGGCTAGGGGCTGAAGCTTTCTTT
J: TRBJ2-1; size: NA; D: NA; V: TRBV12-3/TRBV12-4; CDR3: CASSFGAYNEQFF; DNA: TGTGCCAGCAGTTTTGGAGCATACAATGAGCAGTTCTTC
J: TRBJ2-7; size: NA; D: TRBD2; V: TRBV7-2; CDR3: CASSLRTGGSLKEQYF; DNA: TGTGCCAGCAGCTTAAGGACGGGAGGGAGTCTTAAAGAGCAGTACTTC
J: TRBJ2-1; size: NA; D: TRBD1; V: TRBV27; CDR3: CASSNTGARAQFF; DNA: TGTGCCAGCAGCAACACAGGGGCGAGGGCCCAGTTCTTC
J: TRBJ1-3; size: few; D: TRBD1; V: TRBV5-8; CDR3: CASSLDRSSGNTIYF; DNA: TGTGCCAGCAGCCTGGACAGGAGCTCTGGAAACACCATATATTTT
J: TRBJ1-4; size: NA; D: NA; V: TRBV30; CDR3: CAWSEVLAGSNEKLFF; DNA: TGTGCCTGGAGTGAAGTGTTGGCAGGCTCAAATGAAAAACTGTTTTTT
J: TRBJ2-5; size: NA; D: NA; V: TRBV4-1; CDR3: CASSPSGAVMYQETQYF; DNA: TGCGCCAGCAGCCCCAGTGGAGCTGTGATGTACCAAGAGACCCAGTACTTC